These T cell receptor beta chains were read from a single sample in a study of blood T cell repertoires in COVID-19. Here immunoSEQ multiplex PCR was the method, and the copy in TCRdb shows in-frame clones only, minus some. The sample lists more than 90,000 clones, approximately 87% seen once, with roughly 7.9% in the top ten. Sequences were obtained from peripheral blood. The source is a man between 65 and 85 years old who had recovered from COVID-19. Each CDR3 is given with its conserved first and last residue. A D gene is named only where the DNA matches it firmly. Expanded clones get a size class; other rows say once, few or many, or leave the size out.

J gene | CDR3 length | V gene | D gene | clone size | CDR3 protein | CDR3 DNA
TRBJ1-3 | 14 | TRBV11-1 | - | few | CASSTGFSGNTIYF | TGTGCCAGCAGCACAGGTTTCTCTGGAAACACCATATATTTT
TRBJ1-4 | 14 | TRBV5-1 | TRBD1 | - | CASSGQGAFEKLFF | TGCGCCAGCAGCGGACAGGGGGCCTTTGAAAAACTGTTTTTT
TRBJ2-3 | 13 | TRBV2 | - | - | CASSNRQIDTQYF | TGTGCCAGCAGTAACCGACAGATAGATACGCAGTATTTT
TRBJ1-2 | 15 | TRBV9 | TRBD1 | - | CASSVRIGGRYGYTF | TGTGCCAGCAGCGTACGGATAGGGGGCCGCTATGGCTACACCTTC
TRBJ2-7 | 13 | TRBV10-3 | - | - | CAISESEGHEQYF | TGTGCCATCAGTGAGTCGGAGGGGCACGAGCAGTACTTC
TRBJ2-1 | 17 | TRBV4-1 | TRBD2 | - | CASSFSGGAGSYNEQFF | TGCGCCAGCAGCTTTAGCGGGGGGGCCGGGTCCTACAATGAGCAGTTCTTC
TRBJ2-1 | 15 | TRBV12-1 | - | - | CASSILQGANNEQFF | TGTGCCAGCAGTATCCTACAGGGGGCGAACAATGAGCAGTTCTTC
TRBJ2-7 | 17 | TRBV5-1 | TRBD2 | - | CASSFPFGAGGPYEQYF | TGCGCCAGCAGCTTTCCTTTTGGCGCGGGGGGACCCTACGAGCAGTACTTC
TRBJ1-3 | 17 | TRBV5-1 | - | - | CASSATPQVSPGNTIYF | TGCGCCAGCAGCGCTACCCCACAGGTTTCTCCTGGAAACACCATATATTTT
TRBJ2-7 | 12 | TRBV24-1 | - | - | CATSVQGYEQYF | TGTGCCACCAGTGTCCAGGGTTACGAGCAGTACTTC
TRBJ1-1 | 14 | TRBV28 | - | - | CASSSRGGSTEAFF | TGTGCCAGCAGTTCGAGGGGAGGGAGCACTGAAGCTTTCTTT
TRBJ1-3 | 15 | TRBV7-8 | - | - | CASSGWTAKGNTIYF | TGTGCCAGCAGCGGATGGACAGCGAAGGGAAACACCATATATTTT
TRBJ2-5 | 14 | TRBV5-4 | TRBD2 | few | CASSHGLAEETQYF | TGTGCCAGCAGCCACGGACTAGCGGAAGAGACCCAGTACTTC
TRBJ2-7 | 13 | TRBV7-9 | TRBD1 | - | CASSAGQGHEQYF | TGTGCCAGCAGCGCGGGACAGGGCCACGAGCAGTACTTC
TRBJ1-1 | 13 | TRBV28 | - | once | CASQRGGNTEAFF | TGTGCCAGCCAACGAGGGGGGAACACTGAAGCTTTCTTT
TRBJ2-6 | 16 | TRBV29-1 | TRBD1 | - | CSVLDRGSPGANVLTF | TGCAGCGTGCTGGACAGGGGATCGCCTGGGGCCAACGTCCTGACTTTC
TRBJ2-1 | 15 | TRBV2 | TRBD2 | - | CASSVETSSYNEQFF | TGTGCCAGCAGTGTGGAGACTAGCAGCTACAATGAGCAGTTCTTC
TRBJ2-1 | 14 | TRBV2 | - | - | CASSEMGQYNEQFF | TGTGCCAGCAGTGAAATGGGGCAGTACAATGAGCAGTTCTTC
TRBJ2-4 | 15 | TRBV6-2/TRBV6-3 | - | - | CASSRDLQLKNIQYF | TGTGCCAGCAGCCGGGACTTACAACTAAAAAACATTCAGTACTTC
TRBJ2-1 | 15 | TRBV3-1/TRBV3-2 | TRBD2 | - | CASSPPLTSANEQFF | TGTGCCAGCAGCCCTCCACTGACTAGCGCCAATGAGCAGTTCTTC
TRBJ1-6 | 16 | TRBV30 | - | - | CAWSSAGASYNSPLHF | TGTGCCTGGAGTAGCGCGGGGGCTTCATATAATTCACCCCTCCACTTT
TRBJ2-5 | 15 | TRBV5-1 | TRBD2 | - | CASSLLAGLQETQYF | TGCGCCAGCAGCTTGCTAGCGGGATTACAAGAGACCCAGTACTTC
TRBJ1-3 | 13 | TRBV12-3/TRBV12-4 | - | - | CASRKGGLHTIYF | TGTGCCAGCAGAAAGGGTGGACTGCACACCATATATTTT
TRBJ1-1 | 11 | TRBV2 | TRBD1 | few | CASSRGREAFF | TGTGCCAGCAGCAGGGGGCGGGAAGCTTTCTTT
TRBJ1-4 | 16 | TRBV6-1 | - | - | CASSEGLVPPNEKLFF | TGTGCCAGCAGTGAGGGACTCGTACCCCCTAATGAAAAACTGTTTTTT
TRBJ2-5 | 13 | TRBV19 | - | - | CASSIDAWETQYF | TGTGCCAGTAGTATAGACGCGTGGGAGACCCAGTACTTC
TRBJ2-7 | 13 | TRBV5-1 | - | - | CASSFKPPYEQYF | TGCGCCAGCAGCTTTAAGCCCCCCTACGAGCAGTACTTC
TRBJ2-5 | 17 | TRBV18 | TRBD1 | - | CASSPPGQGRGAETQYF | TGTGCCAGCTCACCACCCGGACAGGGACGGGGAGCAGAGACCCAGTACTTC
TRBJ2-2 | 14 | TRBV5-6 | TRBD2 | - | CASSLLAGDGELFF | TGTGCCAGCAGCTTGCTAGCGGGAGACGGGGAGCTGTTTTTT
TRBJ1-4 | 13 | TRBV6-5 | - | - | CASRRGLNEKLFF | TGTGCCAGCAGAAGAGGGCTTAATGAAAAACTGTTTTTT
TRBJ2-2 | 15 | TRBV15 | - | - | CATSRDPFRTGELFF | TGTGCCACCAGCAGAGACCCGTTCCGGACCGGGGAGCTGTTTTTT
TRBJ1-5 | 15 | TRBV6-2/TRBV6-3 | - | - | CASSYSSQGNQPQHF | TGTGCCAGCAGTTACTCGAGTCAGGGCAATCAGCCCCAGCATTTT
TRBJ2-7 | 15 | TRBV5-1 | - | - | CASSLTGTPTYEQYF | TGCGCCAGCAGCTTAACAGGGACACCTACCTACGAGCAGTACTTC
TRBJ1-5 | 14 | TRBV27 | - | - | CASSLSRGGQPQHF | TGTGCCAGCAGTTTATCGCGGGGCGGTCAGCCCCAGCATTTT
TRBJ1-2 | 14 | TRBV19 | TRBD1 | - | CASSTAGGSYGYTF | TGTGCCAGTAGTACCGCAGGGGGATCCTATGGCTACACCTTC
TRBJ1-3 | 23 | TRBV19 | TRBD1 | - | CASSIVQHLWGQGAFLGKNTIYF | TGTGCCAGTAGTATAGTTCAGCATTTGTGGGGACAGGGGGCTTTTTTGGGCAAAAACACCATATATTTT
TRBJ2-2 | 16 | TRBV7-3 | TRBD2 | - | CASSSGASGGTGELFF | TGTGCCAGCAGCTCAGGGGCTAGCGGGGGAACCGGGGAGCTGTTTTTT
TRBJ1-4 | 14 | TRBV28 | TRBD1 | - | CASSWDRAREKLFF | TGTGCCAGCAGCTGGGACAGGGCGAGAGAAAAACTGTTTTTT
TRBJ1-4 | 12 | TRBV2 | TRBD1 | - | CASRGDSEKLFF | TGTGCCAGCAGAGGGGACAGTGAAAAACTGTTTTTT
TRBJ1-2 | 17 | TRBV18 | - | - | CASSPPYVGASLYGYTF | TGTGCCAGCTCACCACCTTATGTAGGGGCGTCACTCTATGGCTACACCTTC
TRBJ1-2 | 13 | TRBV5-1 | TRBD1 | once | CASSLGDRFGYTF | TGCGCCAGCAGCTTGGGGGACAGGTTTGGCTACACCTTC
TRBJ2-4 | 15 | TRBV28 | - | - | CASHSRRGGKNIQYF | TGTGCCAGCCACAGTAGGAGGGGAGGCAAAAACATTCAGTACTTC
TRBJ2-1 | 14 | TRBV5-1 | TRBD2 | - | CASSPGTRGNEQFF | TGCGCCAGCAGTCCCGGGACTAGAGGAAATGAGCAGTTCTTC
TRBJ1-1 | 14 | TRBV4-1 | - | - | CASGATRDVLEAFF | TGCGCCAGCGGGGCGACCCGCGATGTTCTTGAAGCTTTCTTT
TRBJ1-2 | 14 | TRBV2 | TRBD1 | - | CASADRGSIYGYTF | TGTGCCAGCGCGGACAGGGGATCGATCTATGGCTACACCTTC
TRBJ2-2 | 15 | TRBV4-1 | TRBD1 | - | CASSQPGQGKWELFF | TGCGCCAGCAGCCAGCCGGGACAGGGTAAATGGGAGCTGTTTTTT
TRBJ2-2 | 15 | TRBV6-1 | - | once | CASSEVGENTGELFF | TGTGCCAGCAGTGAAGTAGGGGAGAACACCGGGGAGCTGTTTTTT
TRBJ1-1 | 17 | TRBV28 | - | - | CASSPLGGGSMNTEAFF | TGTGCCAGCAGTCCCTTAGGGGGGGGGAGCATGAACACTGAAGCTTTCTTT
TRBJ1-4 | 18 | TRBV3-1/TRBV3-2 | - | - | CASSQVFAGQATNEKLFF | TGTGCCAGCAGCCAAGTTTTCGCCGGCCAGGCGACTAATGAAAAACTGTTTTTT
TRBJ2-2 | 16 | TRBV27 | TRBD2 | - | CASSLLLAGETGELFF | TGTGCCAGCAGTTTACTATTAGCGGGAGAAACCGGGGAGCTGTTTTTT
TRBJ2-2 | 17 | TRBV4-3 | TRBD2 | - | CASSQSARTSDTGELFF | TGCGCCAGCAGCCAATCTGCTCGGACTAGCGACACCGGGGAGCTGTTTTTT